Here is one T cell receptor (beta chain) with its context. The assay was immunoSEQ multiplex PCR, and TCRdb's table has in-frame clones only and misses some. The sample includes about 98,000 clones, 90% to 95% of them seen just once. The data were taken from a study of T cell changes during pregnancy in multiple sclerosis. V trimming: 5 bases; J trimming: 0 bases; junction bases outside the gene matches: 1. The CDR3 length is 14 residues. Per the germline V gene, CDR1 is SGHTA and CDR2 is FQGNSA. The J gene is TRBJ1-3, the V gene TRBV7-2; 7 bases line up with TRBD1. The sample in question was peripheral blood, obtained after pregnancy. The sequence was obtained from a female donor in good health, enrolled as a control in a pregnancy study. CDR3: CASSPGGSGNTIYF. The CDR3 region has the DNA TGTGCCAGCAGCCCAGGGGGCTCTGGAAACACCATATATTTT.